The 6 T cell receptor beta chains given below trace back to one sample, sequenced in a study of T cell responses to AZD1222 COVID-19 vaccine. Measured with immunoSEQ multiplex PCR; TCRdb has only the in-frame clones, and not every one. The sample includes under 150,000 clones, about 93% seen only once; the top ten take 5.1%. The specimen comprised peripheral blood, sampled on day 0 of AZD1222 vaccination. Every receptor here comes from an adult in good health.

The V and J genes are TRBV25-1 and TRBJ1-1; perhaps TRBD1 as D (6 bases). Germline V gene lookup returns CDR1 MGHDK and CDR2 SYGVNS. With 1 base removed from V and 1 base from J, the gap between germline ends came to 10 bases. The CDR3 sequence is 15 residues long. CDR3: CASSEWGAGNTEAFF. Written as DNA, the CDR3 is TGTGCCAGCAGTGAATGGGGGGCAGGGAACACTGAAGCTTTCTTT.

The chain's CDR3 is CASSFRLAGDFNEQFF. The CDR3 bases are TGTGCCAGCAGCTTTAGGCTAGCGGGGGACTTCAATGAGCAGTTCTTC. The genes are TRBV11-2 and TRBJ2-1; 10 bases map to TRBD2. Germline V CDR1 and CDR2: SGHAT, FQNNGV. This CDR3 comprises 16 residues. The ends lost 3 bases at V and 6 bases at J; junction bases unmatched: 8.

The CDR3 loop is CATSRDRQGEKLFF. The CDR3 DNA follows: TGTGCCACCAGCAGAGATAGACAGGGTGAAAAACTGTTTTTT. The genes are TRBV15 and TRBJ1-4; 7 bases line up with TRBD1. The germline CDR1 and CDR2 sequences are LNHNV and YYDKDF (reference sequence). With V trimmed by 0 bases and J by 7 bases, 2 bases remained unmatched. The CDR3 totals 14 residues.

This sequence joins TRBV5-1 and TRBJ2-1; 9 bases agree with TRBD1. Germline CDR1 and CDR2: SGHRS and YFSETQ. With V trimmed by 4 bases and J by 0 bases, 14 bases remained unmatched. This CDR3 is built from 19 residues. The DNA of the CDR3 is TGCGCCAGCAGCCCTGGACCGTCGGGACAGGGAAGCTCCTACAATGAGCAGTTCTTC. Translating gives CASSPGPSGQGSSYNEQFF.

The chain links TRBV10-1 to TRBJ2-4, with D perhaps TRBD1 or TRBD2 (6 bases each). Germline assignment: CDR1 WNHNN and CDR2 SYGVQD (reference sequence). This CDR3 is built from 15 residues. Trimming removed 2 bases at V and 0 bases at J, with 8 bases between. CDR3 in DNA: TGCGCCAGCAGTGAGAGGGGGGCAGCCAAAAACATTCAGTACTTC. It yields the protein CASSERGAAKNIQYF.

The V gene is TRBV9, the J gene TRBJ1-2, with 9 bases identical to TRBD1. The V gene end was trimmed by 7 bases and the J gene end by 8 bases; junction bases not matched to a gene: 12. Germline CDR1 is SGDLS and CDR2 is YYNGEE. The CDR3 is 14 residues long. CDR3 nucleotides: TGTGCCAGCGAGAGGACAGGGGCCGGATGGGGCTACACCTTC. This codes for CASERTGAGWGYTF. The full variable domain, its missing parts supplied by reference TRBV9 and TRBJ1-2, is DSGVTQTPKHLITATGQRVTLRCSPRSGDLSVYWYQQSLDQGLQFLIQYYNGEERAKGNILERFSAQQFPDLHSELNLSSLELGDSALYFCASERTGAGWGYTFGSGTRLTVV.